What follows are 17 T cell receptor beta chains derived from one specimen sequenced in a study of blood T cell repertoires in COVID-19. This table comes from immunoSEQ multiplex PCR, and its TCRdb copy is limited to in-frame clones, with some not included. The sample holds 25,000 to 30,000 clones, around 90% seen once. Sequenced material: peripheral blood. The receptors here all came from a human donor in a cohort sampled during active COVID-19.

This chain uses TRBV18 with TRBJ1-1; perhaps TRBD1 as D (5 bases). Between the trimmed V and J ends, which lost 3 bases and 3 bases, there was a span of 20 bases. The CDR3 sequence is 17 residues long. The germline V gene has CDR1 KGHSH and CDR2 LQKENI. CDR3 residues: CASSPPPGGDGYTEAFF. CDR3 DNA sequence: TGTGCCAGCTCACCCCCTCCCGGAGGGGACGGGTACACTGAAGCTTTCTTT.

V is TRBV5-1 and J is TRBJ1-4; D is undetermined. Per germline, CDR1 SGHRS and CDR2 YFSETQ. Trimming shortened V by 6 bases and J by 0 bases, and 6 bases separated the two germline ends. The CDR3 has 13 amino acids. The CDR3 bases are TGCGCCAGCACCCCTGCAACTAATGAAAAACTGTTTTTT. This codes for CASTPATNEKLFF.

The V gene is TRBV29-1, the J gene TRBJ1-2, with a tentative D call TRBD1 (6 bases). Between the trimmed V and J ends, which lost 7 bases and 8 bases, there was a span of 20 bases. The CDR3 is 13 amino acids. Germline-derived CDR1 and CDR2 are SQVTM and ANQGSEA. CDR3 DNA: TGCAGCGCCGGGACGGGACAATCAGTCGGCTACACCTTC. As protein: CSAGTGQSVGYTF.

This chain joins TRBV9 and TRBJ2-1, with 9 positions matching TRBD2. The CDR3 contains 16 residues. J gave up 3 bases and V 3 bases, and 7 bases lay outside the gene matches. Germline-derived CDR1 and CDR2 are SGDLS and YYNGEE. The CDR3 loop reads CASSDRLAGRYNEQFF. CDR3 coding DNA: TGTGCCAGCAGCGACCGTCTAGCGGGGCGCTACAATGAGCAGTTCTTC.

The chain uses TRBV19 and TRBJ2-6; the D is unclear. The CDR3 loop spans 15 amino acids. Trimming took 3 bases from V and 2 from J, leaving 8 bases between them. The V gene's germline CDR1 is LNHDA and CDR2 SQIVND (reference sequence). CDR3 sequence: CASSIAGTGANVLTF. DNA of the CDR3: TGTGCCAGTAGTATTGCAGGTACTGGGGCCAACGTCCTGACTTTC.

The chain links TRBV2 to TRBJ1-6, with 8 positions matching TRBD1. The CDR3 spans 14 residues. Trimming at V came to 6 bases and at J to 7 bases, leaving 5 bases not matched to a gene. Germline V gene sequence: CDR1 SNHLY, CDR2 FYNNEI. CDR3 sequence (DNA): TGTGCCAGCAGACCGACAGGGGTGAATTCACCCCTCCACTTT. The encoded protein is CASRPTGVNSPLHF.

The chain carries TRBV9 and TRBJ2-7; 8 nucleotides match TRBD2. The V gene end was trimmed by 4 bases and the J gene end by 3 bases; junction bases not matched to a gene: 12. The CDR3 contains 16 residues. Germline V gene sequence: CDR1 SGDLS, CDR2 YYNGEE. The CDR3 sequence: CASSPRFGAGDYEQYF. The CDR3 DNA reads TGTGCCAGCAGCCCACGGTTCGGAGCGGGGGACTACGAGCAGTACTTC.

This chain uses TRBV19 with TRBJ1-2; D possibly corresponds to TRBD1 (6 bases). Looked up from germline, CDR1 is LNHDA and CDR2 is SQIVND (reference sequence). With 8 bases removed from V and 6 bases from J, the gap between germline ends came to 13 bases. The CDR3 consists of 12 residues. CDR3 DNA: TGTGCCAGTCTGACAGGAGTTCATGGCTACACCTTC. This codes for CASLTGVHGYTF.

This chain connects TRBV11-2 to TRBJ2-3; TRBD2 matches 9 bases. Germline values: CDR1 SGHAT, CDR2 FQNNGV. V was clipped by 8 bases and J by 1 base; unmatched bases: 10. The CDR3 is 16 residues long. CDR3: CASRLRIAGGTDTQYF. CDR3 in DNA: TGTGCCAGCCGTTTGAGGATAGCGGGGGGCACAGATACGCAGTATTTT.

This clone turned up a few times. The chain uses TRBV5-1 and TRBJ1-4, with a possible D match to TRBD1 (6 bases). There are 17 residues in the CDR3. V was pared by 0 bases and J by 5 bases, with 17 bases between. The germline V gene encodes CDR1 SGHRS and CDR2 YFSETQ. CDR3: CASSLGRDRTSNEKLFF. Written as DNA, the CDR3 is TGCGCCAGCAGCTTGGGGAGAGACAGGACCTCCAATGAAAAACTGTTTTTT.

V and J are TRBV5-1 and TRBJ2-3, with D tentatively TRBD2 (5 bases). CDR1 is SGHRS and CDR2 is YFSETQ in the germline V gene. V dropped 0 bases and J dropped 2 bases, with 13 bases sitting between them. There are 16 residues in the CDR3. The CDR3 region is CASSLGGSQNTDTQYF. CDR3 bases: TGCGCCAGCAGCTTGGGAGGGAGCCAAAACACAGATACGCAGTATTTT.

This clone was found a few times. The chain has TRBV5-6 and TRBJ1-2, with no clear D. V was pared by 4 bases and J by 5 bases, with 9 bases between. The length of the CDR3 is 12 residues. The germline V gene has CDR1 SGHDT and CDR2 YYEEEE. This chain's CDR3 is CASSPSDYGYTF. As DNA, the CDR3 is TGTGCCAGCAGCCCCAGCGATTATGGCTACACCTTC.

This chain links TRBV12-3 or TRBV12-4 with TRBJ1-1, with D perhaps matching TRBD1 (5 bases). V lost 8 bases, J lost 6 bases, and 16 bases lay in between. CDR3 size: 13 residues. CDR3 protein: CASSQGGEAEAFF. In DNA form, the CDR3 reads TGTGCCAGCTCTCAAGGAGGGGAGGCTGAAGCTTTCTTT.

The chain combines TRBV7-9 with TRBJ1-1, with D perhaps TRBD1 (6 bases). The V gene's germline CDR1 is SEHNR and CDR2 FQNEAQ (reference sequence). The CDR3 has 12 amino acids. V was shortened by 5 bases and J by 8 bases, with 12 bases between the two germline ends. The CDR3 region has the DNA TGTGCCAGCAGCATAGGGGGACTCGAAGCTTTCTTT. Encoded protein: CASSIGGLEAFF.

The V gene is TRBV2, the J gene TRBJ1-2, with TRBD1 matching 7 bases. Germline trimming cut 8 bases from V and 1 base from J; bases unmatched to any gene: 13. CDR3 length equals 16 residues. CDR1 is SNHLY and CDR2 is FYNNEI in the germline V gene. In nucleotides, the CDR3 is TGTGCCAGCGCAGACTCACACAGGGGCCTTAACTATGGCTACACCTTC. It encodes CASADSHRGLNYGYTF.

The chain is built from TRBV5-1 and TRBJ2-1, with TRBD2 matching over 9 bases. The CDR3 totals 16 residues. The J segment lost 2 bases and the V segment lost 0 bases, leaving 3 bases of the junction unmatched. Germline CDR1 SGHRS, CDR2 YFSETQ. CDR3 coding DNA: TGCGCCAGCAGCTTGGACCCTAGCGGGACCTACAATGAGCAGTTCTTC. Translated, it gives CASSLDPSGTYNEQFF. Looking up the rest from reference TRBV5-1 and TRBJ2-1 gives the full variable domain: KAGVTQTPRYLIKTRGQQVTLSCSPISGHRSVSWYQQTPGQGLQFLFEYFSETQRNKGNFPGRFSGRQFSNSRSEMNVSTLELGDSALYLCASSLDPSGTYNEQFFGPGTRLTVL.

The chain carries TRBV27 and TRBJ2-7, with 7 bases identical to TRBD1. V was pared by 5 bases and J by 0 bases, with 7 bases of the junction left unmatched. The CDR3 spans 15 residues. The germline V gene has CDR1 MNHEY and CDR2 SMNVEV (reference sequence). The CDR3 loop is CASSLRGQPSYEQYF. In DNA form, the CDR3 reads TGTGCCAGCAGTCTGAGGGGGCAGCCCTCCTACGAGCAGTACTTC.